The 17 T cell receptor beta chains below come from one sample, sequenced in a study of identical twins. TCRdb analysed the 5' RACE reads with MiXCR anew, one entry per CDR3 protein. Here the sample spans 200,000 to 250,000 distinct CDR3 sequences, 5.5% to 8% being singletons. This same sample was also part of a study on yellow fever vaccine responses in identical twins.

Sequenced material: memory (CD45RO+) T cells sorted from blood. These receptors all come from a woman between 18 and 29 years old in good health.

This CDR3 is CASSYSTRGGFPAPLHF. CDR3 nucleotide sequence: TGTGCCAGCAGTTACTCAACGAGGGGAGGGTTCCCCGCCCCCCTCCACTTT. The chain is built from TRBV6-5 and TRBJ1-6; maybe TRBD1 (5 bases). Looked up from germline, CDR1 is MNHEY and CDR2 is SVGAGI. The V gene lost 0 bases and the J gene lost 13 bases, with 22 bases spanning the gap. The CDR3 totals 17 residues.

J is TRBJ2-2 and V is TRBV12-3 or TRBV12-4, with 13 bases aligning to TRBD2. The CDR3 contains 16 residues. Germline trimming cut 5 bases from V and 7 bases from J; bases unmatched to any gene: 7. Here the CDR3 reads CASSLRLAGGGGELFF. The CDR3 coding sequence is TGTGCCAGCAGTCTGCGACTAGCGGGGGGTGGCGGGGAGCTGTTTTTT.

This clonotype was counted many times. V gene TRBV7-2 combines with J gene TRBJ2-1; 7 nucleotides match TRBD2. Germline CDR1 SGHTA, CDR2 FQGNSA. This CDR3 is built from 16 residues. Unmatched junction bases numbered 6, after V lost 1 base and J lost 3 bases. Here the CDR3 DNA reads TGTGCCAGCAGCTTAGTAAGGCTAGCGGTCTACAATGAGCAGTTCTTC. Translated: CASSLVRLAVYNEQFF.

This chain links TRBV7-3 with TRBJ2-4, with 7 positions matching TRBD2. Germline V gene lookup returns CDR1 SGHTA and CDR2 FQGTGA. With V trimmed by 0 bases and J by 0 bases, 8 bases remained unmatched. CDR3 size: 18 residues. CDR3 nucleotides: TGTGCCAGCAGCTTAACGCCAGGACTAGTCGGAGCCAAAAACATTCAGTACTTC. This translates into CASSLTPGLVGAKNIQYF.

This clonotype was picked up a small number of times. The J gene is TRBJ2-5, the V gene TRBV7-8; the D gene is possibly TRBD2 (5 bases). This CDR3 spans 15 amino acids. Germline loops: CDR1 SGHVS, CDR2 FQNEAQ. V was pared by 5 bases and J by 5 bases, with 18 bases between. For the CDR3, the DNA is TGTGCCAGCAGCACCGATGTCGGGGTCGGGGAGACCCAGTACTTC. Translating it yields CASSTDVGVGETQYF.

This clonotype was detected many times. The chain links TRBV5-1 to TRBJ2-4; D is unclear. The V and J ends lost 4 bases and 8 bases respectively, with 13 bases between them. The germline V gene has CDR1 SGHRS and CDR2 YFSETQ. CDR3 size: 13 residues. CDR3 in amino acids: CASSMAIGDIQYF. The CDR3 DNA reads TGCGCCAGCAGCATGGCTATAGGAGACATTCAGTACTTC.

This clonotype was counted a few times. This sequence joins TRBV12-5 and TRBJ2-5, with 7 bases lining up with TRBD1. Germline assignment: CDR1 LGHNT and CDR2 FRNRAP. This CDR3 has 14 amino acids. The junction had 5 bases not matched to a gene; V was cut back by 2 bases and J by 5 bases. The CDR3: CASGLYGQAETQYF. The CDR3 bases are TGTGCTAGTGGTTTGTATGGACAGGCCGAGACCCAGTACTTC.

This clonotype was seen repeatedly, ten times or more. The V call is TRBV7-6, the J call TRBJ2-1; 10 positions agree with TRBD2. The V and J ends lost 5 bases and 7 bases, in that order; junction bases with no gene match: 2. Germline V gene data show CDR1 as SGHVS and CDR2 as FNYEAQ. The CDR3 runs 13 residues. CDR3 nucleotides: TGTGCCAGCAGCGGTAGCGGGAGGAATGAGCAGTTCTTC. It yields the protein CASSGSGRNEQFF. The full variable domain, its missing parts supplied by reference TRBV7-6 and TRBJ2-1, is GAGVSQSPRYKVTKRGQDVALRCDPISGHVSLYWYRQALGQGPEFLTYFNYEAQQDKSGLPNDRFSAERPEGSISTLTIQRTEQRDSAMYRCASSGSGRNEQFFGPGTRLTVL.

In its sample, this clonotype was seen many times. The chain has TRBV6-1 and TRBJ2-7, with 8 bases matching TRBD2. The V gene's germline CDR1 is MNHNS and CDR2 SASEGT. This CDR3 is built from 14 residues. The J segment lost 5 bases and the V segment lost 2 bases, leaving 5 bases of the junction unmatched. The CDR3 protein is CASSESGSGNEQYF. The CDR3 bases are TGTGCCAGCAGTGAAAGCGGGAGCGGTAACGAGCAGTACTTC.

The rearrangement links TRBV5-1 to TRBJ1-3; D is unresolved. Germline loops: CDR1 SGHRS, CDR2 YFSETQ. The CDR3 spans 14 residues. The V end was cut by 3 bases, the J end by 2 bases, with 9 bases between. The CDR3 is CASSYGVAGNTIYF. Here the CDR3 DNA reads TGCGCCAGCAGCTACGGCGTGGCTGGAAACACCATATATTTT.

This clonotype was seen repeatedly, ten times or more. This sequence joins TRBV28 and TRBJ2-2; possible D gene TRBD1, 5 bases. The germline V gene has CDR1 MDHEN and CDR2 SYDVKM. Deletions cut 8 bases from V and 0 bases from J, with 13 bases between. This CDR3 spans 15 amino acids. The CDR3 is CASEPTVANTGELFF. In DNA form, the CDR3 reads TGTGCCAGCGAGCCGACAGTAGCGAACACCGGGGAGCTGTTTTTT.

This clonotype has only a few counts. This chain uses TRBV25-1 with TRBJ2-5; 12 nucleotides line up with TRBD2. CDR3 length equals 17 residues. Germline V lookup: CDR1 MGHDK, CDR2 SYGVNS. Unmatched junction bases numbered 10, after V lost 3 bases and J lost 5 bases. The DNA for the CDR3 is TGTGCCAGCAGTGATCGGGCTAGCGGGAGGGCCATCGAGACCCAGTACTTC. It translates to CASSDRASGRAIETQYF.

This chain uses TRBV29-1 with TRBJ2-2; D not certain. The germline V and J ends were trimmed by 6 bases and 5 bases, with 13 bases remaining between them. Per germline, CDR1 SQVTM and CDR2 ANQGSEA. The CDR3 is 13 residues long. The CDR3 loop is CSVATRLTGELFF. CDR3 bases: TGCAGCGTCGCGACCAGGTTGACCGGGGAGCTGTTTTTT.

In its sample, this clonotype was seen many times. DNA for the CDR3: TGTGCCAGCAGCTTAGTTCAAGCGGGGGGCAATGAGCAGTTCTTC. As protein: CASSLVQAGGNEQFF. The chain joins TRBV7-2 to TRBJ2-1; 9 positions agree with TRBD2. The V gene end was trimmed by 1 base and the J gene end by 6 bases; junction bases not matched to a gene: 4. The CDR3 length is 15 residues. Germline loops: CDR1 SGHTA, CDR2 FQGNSA.

This clonotype was observed a few times. The CDR3: CASSQDVAGAFNEQFF. The CDR3 DNA is TGTGCCAGCAGCCAAGACGTAGCGGGAGCTTTTAATGAGCAGTTCTTC. This chain links TRBV3-1 with TRBJ2-1, with TRBD2 matching over 9 bases. J gave up 7 bases and V 0 bases, and 7 bases lay outside the gene matches. The CDR3 loop spans 16 amino acids. Germline V CDR1 and CDR2: LGHDT, YNNKEL (reference sequence).

This clonotype has ten or more counts. The V and J genes are TRBV5-6 and TRBJ2-1; D unclear. The germline V gene has CDR1 SGHDT and CDR2 YYEEEE. The V gene lost 0 bases and the J gene lost 0 bases, with 13 bases spanning the gap. The CDR3 is made up of 17 amino acids. The CDR3, as DNA: TGTGCCAGCAGCTTGGAAAGCAAATACAGCTCCTACAATGAGCAGTTCTTC. This gives the protein CASSLESKYSSYNEQFF.

The rearrangement joins TRBV5-6 to TRBJ2-3, with TRBD2 identical over 8 bases. The trim removed 4 bases at V and 3 bases at J, leaving 10 bases unmatched. The CDR3 is made up of 16 amino acids. The germline V gene has CDR1 SGHDT and CDR2 YYEEEE. CDR3 loop: CASSPGLGGATDTQYF. The DNA for the CDR3 is TGTGCCAGCAGCCCTGGCCTCGGGGGGGCAACAGATACGCAGTATTTT.